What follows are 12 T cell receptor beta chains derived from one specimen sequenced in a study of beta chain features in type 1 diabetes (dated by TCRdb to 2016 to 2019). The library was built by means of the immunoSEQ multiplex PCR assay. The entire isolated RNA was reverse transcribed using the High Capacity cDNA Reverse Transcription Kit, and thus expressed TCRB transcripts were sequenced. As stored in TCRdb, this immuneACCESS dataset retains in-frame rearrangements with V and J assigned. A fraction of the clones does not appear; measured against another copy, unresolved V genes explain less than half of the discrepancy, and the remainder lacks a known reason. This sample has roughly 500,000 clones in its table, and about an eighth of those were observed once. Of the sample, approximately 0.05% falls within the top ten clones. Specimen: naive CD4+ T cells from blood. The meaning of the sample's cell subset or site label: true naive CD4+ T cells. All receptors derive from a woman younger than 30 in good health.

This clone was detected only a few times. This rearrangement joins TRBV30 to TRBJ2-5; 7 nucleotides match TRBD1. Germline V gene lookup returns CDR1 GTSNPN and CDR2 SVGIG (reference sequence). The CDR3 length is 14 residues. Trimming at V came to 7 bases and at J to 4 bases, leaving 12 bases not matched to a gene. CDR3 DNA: TGTGCCTTCCAATCGACAGGGCGGGTAGAGACCCAGTACTTC. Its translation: CAFQSTGRVETQYF.

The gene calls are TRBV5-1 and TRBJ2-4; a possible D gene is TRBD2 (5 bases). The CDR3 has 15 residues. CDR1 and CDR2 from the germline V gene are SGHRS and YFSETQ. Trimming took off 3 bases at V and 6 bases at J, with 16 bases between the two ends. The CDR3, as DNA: TGCGCCAGCAGCTCCGGGGAGCAGTCGGGAAACATTCAGTACTTC. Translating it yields CASSSGEQSGNIQYF.

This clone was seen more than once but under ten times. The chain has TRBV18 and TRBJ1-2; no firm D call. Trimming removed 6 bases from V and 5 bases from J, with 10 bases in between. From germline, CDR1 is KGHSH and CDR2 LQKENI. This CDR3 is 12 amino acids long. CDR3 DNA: TGTGCCAGCTCTCCCGGCGGGTATGGCTACACCTTC. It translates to CASSPGGYGYTF.

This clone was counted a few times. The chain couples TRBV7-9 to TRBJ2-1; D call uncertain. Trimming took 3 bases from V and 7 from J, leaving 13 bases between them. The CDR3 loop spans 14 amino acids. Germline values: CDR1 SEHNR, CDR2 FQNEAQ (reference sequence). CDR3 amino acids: CASSFSGFRNEQFF. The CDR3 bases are TGTGCCAGCAGCTTCAGTGGGTTTCGGAATGAGCAGTTCTTC.

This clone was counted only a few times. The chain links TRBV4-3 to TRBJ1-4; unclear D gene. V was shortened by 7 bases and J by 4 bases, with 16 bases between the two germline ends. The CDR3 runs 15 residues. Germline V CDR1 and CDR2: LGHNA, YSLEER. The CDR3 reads CASTKFRGGNEKLFF. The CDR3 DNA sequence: TGCGCCAGCACTAAATTCCGGGGAGGTAATGAAAAACTGTTTTTT.

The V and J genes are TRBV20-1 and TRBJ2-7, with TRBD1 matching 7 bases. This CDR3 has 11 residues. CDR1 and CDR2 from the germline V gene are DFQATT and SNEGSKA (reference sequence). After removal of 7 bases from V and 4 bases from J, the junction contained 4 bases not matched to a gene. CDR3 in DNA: TGCAGTGGCACGGACAGGTACGAGCAGTACTTC. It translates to CSGTDRYEQYF.

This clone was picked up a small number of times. The CDR3 loop reads CASSLRYVYEQYF. CDR3 DNA sequence: TGTGCCAGCAGTCTCCGTTATGTCTACGAGCAGTACTTC. The chain carries TRBV2 and TRBJ2-7; no reliable D call. The CDR3 runs 13 residues. V lost 5 bases to trimming and J lost 3 bases, with 11 bases between them. Germline CDR1 and CDR2: SNHLY and FYNNEI.

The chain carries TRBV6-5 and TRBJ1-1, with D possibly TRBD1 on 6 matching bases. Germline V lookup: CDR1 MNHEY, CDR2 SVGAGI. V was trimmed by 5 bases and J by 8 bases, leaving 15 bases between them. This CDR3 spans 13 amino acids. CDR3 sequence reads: CASSPRTAREAFF. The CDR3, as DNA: TGTGCCAGCAGTCCCCGGACAGCCCGCGAAGCTTTCTTT.

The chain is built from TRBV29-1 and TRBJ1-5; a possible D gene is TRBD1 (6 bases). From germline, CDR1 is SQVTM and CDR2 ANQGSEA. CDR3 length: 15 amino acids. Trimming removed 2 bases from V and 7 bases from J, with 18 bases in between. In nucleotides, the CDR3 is TGCAGCGTTGAAATCTCGGACAGCATCAGACAGCCCCAGCATTTT. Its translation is CSVEISDSIRQPQHF.

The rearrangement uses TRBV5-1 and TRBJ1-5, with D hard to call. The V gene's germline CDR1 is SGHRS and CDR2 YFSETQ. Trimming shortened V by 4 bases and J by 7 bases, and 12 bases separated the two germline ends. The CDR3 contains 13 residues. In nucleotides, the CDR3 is TGCGCCAGCAGCCGCCTCCTTGGGCAGCCCCAGCATTTT. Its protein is CASSRLLGQPQHF.

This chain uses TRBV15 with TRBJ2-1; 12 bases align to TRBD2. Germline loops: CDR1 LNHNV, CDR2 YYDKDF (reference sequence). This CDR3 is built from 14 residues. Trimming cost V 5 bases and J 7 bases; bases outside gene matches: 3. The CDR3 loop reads CATSRLAGVNEQFF. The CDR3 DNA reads TGTGCCACCAGCCGACTAGCGGGAGTGAATGAGCAGTTCTTC.

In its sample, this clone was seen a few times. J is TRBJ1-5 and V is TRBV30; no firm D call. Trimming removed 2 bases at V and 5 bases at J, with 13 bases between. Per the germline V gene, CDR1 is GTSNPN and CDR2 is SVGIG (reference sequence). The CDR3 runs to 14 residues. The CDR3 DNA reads TGTGCCTGGAGTAGTTACGGAGGCTATCAGCCCCAGCATTTT. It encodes CAWSSYGGYQPQHF.